Below are 4 T cell receptor beta chains sequenced from a single sample in a study of low-dose radiotherapy and immunotherapy resistance in tumors. Alpha and beta chains were covered, as first-strand cDNA relied on TRAV- and TRBV-specific primers. PCR amplification of the TCRs was performed with Phusion for 20 PCR cycles, and it relied on a constant-region primer together with a V-primer adapter. TCRdb re-called the reads through MiXCR, storing one row per CDR3 protein. The sample yields roughly 100,000 distinct CDR3 sequences, less than 25% seen once. Time point given: after trial treatment. As to treatment: LDRT plus nivolumab, ipilimumab, low-dose cyclophosphamide and aspirin (RACIN trial). This material consisted of PBMCs, taken after low-dose radiotherapy plus immunotherapy. Source of these receptors: a male donor with prostate cancer.

This clonotype appeared many times. The chain joins TRBV19 to TRBJ1-1, with D maybe TRBD1 (5 bases). V was pared by 7 bases and J by 10 bases, with 16 bases between. This CDR3 has 12 residues. The germline gives CDR1 LNHDA, CDR2 SQIVND (reference sequence). The CDR3 region is CASTTGPGGAFF. As DNA, the CDR3 is TGTGCCAGTACCACGGGCCCGGGGGGAGCTTTCTTT.

This clonotype was picked up many times. This rearrangement joins TRBV5-1 to TRBJ1-1; D not resolved. The V end was cut by 0 bases, the J end by 3 bases, with 6 bases between. The CDR3 contains 13 residues. Germline V gene data show CDR1 as SGHRS and CDR2 as YFSETQ. As DNA, the CDR3 is TGCGCCAGCAGCTTGGAGTCCGACACTGAAGCTTTCTTT. As protein: CASSLESDTEAFF. Together with reference TRBV5-1 and TRBJ1-1, the CDR3 gives the full variable domain: KAGVTQTPRYLIKTRGQQVTLSCSPISGHRSVSWYQQTPGQGLQFLFEYFSETQRNKGNFPGRFSGRQFSNSRSEMNVSTLELGDSALYLCASSLESDTEAFFGQGTRLTVV.

The chain carries TRBV24-1 and TRBJ2-5, with D tentatively TRBD2 (7 bases). CDR1 is KGHDR and CDR2 is SFDVKD in the germline V gene. The CDR3 covers 18 residues. V gave up 7 bases and J gave up 4 bases, with 27 bases separating them. CDR3 loop: CATSSTEGGGPTRETQYF. The CDR3 DNA sequence: TGTGCCACCAGCTCCACCGAGGGGGGGGGGCCTACCCGAGAGACCCAGTACTTC.

The V and J genes are TRBV19 and TRBJ2-3; TRBD2 agrees at 12 bases. The CDR3 is 16 amino acids. V lost 3 bases to trimming and J lost 4 bases; unmatched junction nucleotides: 5. CDR1 LNHDA and CDR2 SQIVND come from the germline V gene (reference sequence). The CDR3 spells CASSIRTSGVADTQYF. CDR3 nucleotide sequence: TGTGCCAGTAGTATCAGGACTAGCGGGGTGGCAGATACGCAGTATTTT.